This entry is about one TCR beta chain. The antigen this receptor binds is unknown. Nothing much larger sits one base from this clone, and base qualities are not available. Participants in the prospective study were enrolled through a virtual design, were aged roughly 18 to 90 years, and lived in roughly 25 United States geographic areas. In the prospective study, participants were assigned to cohorts based on the clinical history participants reported in a screening survey and a study questionnaire. For ImmuneRACE Cohort 3, a participant was defined as recovered based on two consecutive negative NP/OP PCR tests, clearance by a healthcare professional, or resolution of symptoms. Each participant in the prospective study had whole blood, serum and a nasopharyngeal or oropharyngeal swab collected by mobile phlebotomists. Additional blood draws and questionnaires over an approximately two-month period could optionally be provided by prospective study participants. Prospective study blood samples were shipped either frozen or at room temperature before DNA extraction.

TCRbeta CDR3 regions were amplified from genomic DNA by means of the immunoSEQ Assay, a bias-controlled multiplex PCR. The study's own analysis went as follows. The number of nucleated cells in each sample was estimated from the amplification of reference gene primers within the assay. To quantify the absolute abundance of each unique TCRbeta CDR3 rearrangement, sequence reads were collapsed and filtered. For each sample, productive Simpson clonality was calculated by taking the square root of Simpson's diversity index across productive rearrangements. As stored in TCRdb, this immuneACCESS dataset retains in-frame rearrangements with V and J assigned. A fraction of the clones does not appear; measured against another copy, unresolved V genes explain less than half of the discrepancy, and the remainder lacks a known reason. V and J calls and clone size are copied from that table; D and trimming were computed from the DNA. The sample table shows 430,000 or so clones, and 70% to 90% are seen once. The top ten clones comprise approximately 1.8% of the sample.

The sample belongs to a study of blood T cell repertoires in COVID-19 (dated by TCRdb to about 2020). A note on the overall study: Samples from collaborators originated in the United States, Italy and Spain and spanned both the acute and convalescent phases of COVID-19. The prospective study material was composed of cDNA or gDNA derived from T cells, B-cell-depleted T cells, or PBMCs. Deeply sampled blood TCRbeta repertoires from subjects exposed to, actively infected with, or recovered from COVID-19 were included in the dataset. A freely available public database, intended as a resource for researchers studying the immune response to SARS-CoV-2, is where the repertoires were released. The samples were drawn from two sources: the first 160 participants of the ongoing ImmuneRACE study, and approximately 1,300 subjects contributed by 6 global collaborators. The sample metadata nearly always contained a de-identified subject ID, COVID-19 status, age in years and sex. HLA class I and class II types, where available, came from metadata supplied by the sample provider rather than from assay-based typing. General findings and caveats noted by the study authors: Clinical and demographic metadata were provided uncurated, with the amount varying by source and participant.

The CDR3 has 14 amino acids, counting the end cysteine and phenylalanine. The kept DNA is CDR3 alone, 42 bases in frame from the first base. The CDR1 and CDR2 encoded by the germline V gene are ENHRY and SYGVKD. Compared with germline, V lacks 11 bases and J lacks 6 bases; bases without a gene match: 14. Input material: PBMCs or T cells enriched from blood (not recorded which). The sequence is built from TRBV10-3 and TRBJ2-3; 7 middle bases align to TRBD2. The TCR comes from a woman aged 35 to 49 who had recovered from COVID-19. Here the CDR3 is given as CAYQRGGPGDTQYF. The DNA reads TGTGCCTACCAAAGGGGAGGGCCAGGGGATACGCAGTATTTT.